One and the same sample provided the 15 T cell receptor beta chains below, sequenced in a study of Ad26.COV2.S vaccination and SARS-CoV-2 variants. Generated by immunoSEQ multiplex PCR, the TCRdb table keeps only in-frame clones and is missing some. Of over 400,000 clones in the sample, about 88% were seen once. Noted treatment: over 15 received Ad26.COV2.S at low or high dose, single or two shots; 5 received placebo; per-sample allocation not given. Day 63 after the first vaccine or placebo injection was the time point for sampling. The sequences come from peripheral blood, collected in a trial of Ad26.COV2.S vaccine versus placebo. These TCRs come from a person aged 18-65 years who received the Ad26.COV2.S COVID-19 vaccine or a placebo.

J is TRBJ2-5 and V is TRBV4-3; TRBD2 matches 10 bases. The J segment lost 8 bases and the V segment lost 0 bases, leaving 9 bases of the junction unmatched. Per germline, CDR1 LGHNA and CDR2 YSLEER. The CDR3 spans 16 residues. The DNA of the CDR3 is TGCGCCAGCAGCCAAGATCAAGCCCTAGCGGGAGAAACCCAGTACTTC. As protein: CASSQDQALAGETQYF.

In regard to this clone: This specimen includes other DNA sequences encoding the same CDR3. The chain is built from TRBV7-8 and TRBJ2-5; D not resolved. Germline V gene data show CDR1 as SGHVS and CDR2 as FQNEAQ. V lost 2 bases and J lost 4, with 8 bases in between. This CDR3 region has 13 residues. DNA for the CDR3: TGTGCCAGCAGCTTAAGGGTCCGAGAGACCCAGTACTTC. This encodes CASSLRVRETQYF.

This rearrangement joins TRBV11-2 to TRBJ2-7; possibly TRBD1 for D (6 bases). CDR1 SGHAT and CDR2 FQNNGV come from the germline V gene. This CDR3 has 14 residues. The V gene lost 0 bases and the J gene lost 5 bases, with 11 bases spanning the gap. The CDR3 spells CASSLDYRDHEQYV. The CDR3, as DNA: TGTGCCAGCAGCTTAGATTACAGGGACCACGAGCAGTACGTC.

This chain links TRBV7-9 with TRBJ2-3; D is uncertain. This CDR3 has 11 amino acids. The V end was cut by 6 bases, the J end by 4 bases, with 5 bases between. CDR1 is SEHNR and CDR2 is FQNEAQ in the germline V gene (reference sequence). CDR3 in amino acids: CASSGPDTQYF. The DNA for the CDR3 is TGTGCCAGCAGTGGCCCAGATACGCAGTATTTT. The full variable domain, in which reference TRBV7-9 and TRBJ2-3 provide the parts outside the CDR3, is DTGVSQNPRHKITKRGQNVTFRCDPISEHNRLYWYRQTLGQGPEFLTYFQNEAQLEKSRLLSDRFSAERPKGSFSTLEIQRTEQGDSAMYLCASSGPDTQYFGPGTRLTVL.

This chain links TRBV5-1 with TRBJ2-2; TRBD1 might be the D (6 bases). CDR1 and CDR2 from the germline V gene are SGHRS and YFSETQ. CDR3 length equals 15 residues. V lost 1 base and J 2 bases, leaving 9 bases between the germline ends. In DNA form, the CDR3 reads TGCGCCAGCAGCTTGCCACAGGGTAACACCGGGGAGCTGTTTTTT. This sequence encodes CASSLPQGNTGELFF.

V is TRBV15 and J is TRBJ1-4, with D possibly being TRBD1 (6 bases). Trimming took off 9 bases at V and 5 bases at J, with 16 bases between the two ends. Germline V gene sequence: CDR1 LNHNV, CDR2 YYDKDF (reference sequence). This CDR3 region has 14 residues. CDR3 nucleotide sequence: TGTGCCACTTACCTGGGACACAAGAATGAAAAACTGTTTTTT. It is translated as CATYLGHKNEKLFF.

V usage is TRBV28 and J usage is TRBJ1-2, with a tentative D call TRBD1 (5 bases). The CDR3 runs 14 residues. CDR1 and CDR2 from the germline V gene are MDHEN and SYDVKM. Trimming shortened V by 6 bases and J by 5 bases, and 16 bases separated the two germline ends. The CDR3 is CASSPPGRLYGYTF. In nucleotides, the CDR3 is TGTGCCAGCAGCCCCCCGGGACGGCTATATGGCTACACCTTC.

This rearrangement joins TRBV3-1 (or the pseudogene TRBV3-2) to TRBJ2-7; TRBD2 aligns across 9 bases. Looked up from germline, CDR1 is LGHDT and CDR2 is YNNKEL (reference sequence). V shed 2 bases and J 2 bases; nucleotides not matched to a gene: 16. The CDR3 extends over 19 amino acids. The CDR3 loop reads CASSQPRMEASGAAYEQYF. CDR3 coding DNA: TGTGCCAGCAGCCAACCCCGAATGGAGGCTAGCGGGGCCGCCTACGAGCAGTACTTC.

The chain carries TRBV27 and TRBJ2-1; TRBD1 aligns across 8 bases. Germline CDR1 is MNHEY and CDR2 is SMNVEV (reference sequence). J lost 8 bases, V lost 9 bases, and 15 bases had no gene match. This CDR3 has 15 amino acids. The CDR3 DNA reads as TGTGCCAGTAACACAGGGAACAGGGGGACCCATGAGCAGTTCTTC. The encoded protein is CASNTGNRGTHEQFF.

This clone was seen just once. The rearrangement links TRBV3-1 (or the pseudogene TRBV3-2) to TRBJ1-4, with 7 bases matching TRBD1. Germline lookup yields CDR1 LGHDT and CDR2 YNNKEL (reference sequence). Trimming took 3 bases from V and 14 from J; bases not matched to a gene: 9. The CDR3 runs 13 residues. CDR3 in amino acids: CASSQETGLTLFF. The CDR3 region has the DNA TGTGCCAGCAGCCAGGAGACAGGGTTGACGCTGTTTTTT.

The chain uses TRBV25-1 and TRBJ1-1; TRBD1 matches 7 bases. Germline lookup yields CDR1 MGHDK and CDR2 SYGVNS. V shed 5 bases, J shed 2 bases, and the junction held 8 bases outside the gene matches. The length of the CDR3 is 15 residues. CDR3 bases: TGTGCCAGCAGTAGCCCGCGACAGGGAAACACTGAAGCTTTCTTT. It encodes CASSSPRQGNTEAFF.

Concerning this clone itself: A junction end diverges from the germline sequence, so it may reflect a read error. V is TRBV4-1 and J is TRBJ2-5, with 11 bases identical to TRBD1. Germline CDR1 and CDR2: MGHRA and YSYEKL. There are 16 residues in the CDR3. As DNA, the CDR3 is TGCGCCAGCAGACAAGCGCCGGGACAGGGGGGAGAGACCCAGTACTTC. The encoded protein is CASRQAPGQGGETQYF.

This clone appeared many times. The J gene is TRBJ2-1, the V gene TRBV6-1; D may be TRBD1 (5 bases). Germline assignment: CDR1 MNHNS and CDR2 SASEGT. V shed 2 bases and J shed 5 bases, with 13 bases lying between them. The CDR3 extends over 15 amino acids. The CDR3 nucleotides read TGTGCCAGCAGTGAACAGGTTCAGGGCGACAATGAGCAGTTCTTC. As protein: CASSEQVQGDNEQFF.

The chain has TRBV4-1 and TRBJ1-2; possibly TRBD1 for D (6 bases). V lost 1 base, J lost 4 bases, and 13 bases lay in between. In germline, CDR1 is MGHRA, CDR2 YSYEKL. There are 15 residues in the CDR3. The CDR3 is CASSQGGGLGYGYTF. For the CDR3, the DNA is TGCGCCAGCAGCCAAGGAGGGGGGCTGGGCTATGGCTACACCTTC.

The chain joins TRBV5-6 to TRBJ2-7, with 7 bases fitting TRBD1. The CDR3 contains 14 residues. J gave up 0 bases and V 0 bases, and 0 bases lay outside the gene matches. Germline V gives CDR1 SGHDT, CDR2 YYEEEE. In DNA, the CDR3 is TGTGCCAGCAGCTTGGACAGGGGCTCCTACGAGCAGTACGTC. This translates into CASSLDRGSYEQYV.